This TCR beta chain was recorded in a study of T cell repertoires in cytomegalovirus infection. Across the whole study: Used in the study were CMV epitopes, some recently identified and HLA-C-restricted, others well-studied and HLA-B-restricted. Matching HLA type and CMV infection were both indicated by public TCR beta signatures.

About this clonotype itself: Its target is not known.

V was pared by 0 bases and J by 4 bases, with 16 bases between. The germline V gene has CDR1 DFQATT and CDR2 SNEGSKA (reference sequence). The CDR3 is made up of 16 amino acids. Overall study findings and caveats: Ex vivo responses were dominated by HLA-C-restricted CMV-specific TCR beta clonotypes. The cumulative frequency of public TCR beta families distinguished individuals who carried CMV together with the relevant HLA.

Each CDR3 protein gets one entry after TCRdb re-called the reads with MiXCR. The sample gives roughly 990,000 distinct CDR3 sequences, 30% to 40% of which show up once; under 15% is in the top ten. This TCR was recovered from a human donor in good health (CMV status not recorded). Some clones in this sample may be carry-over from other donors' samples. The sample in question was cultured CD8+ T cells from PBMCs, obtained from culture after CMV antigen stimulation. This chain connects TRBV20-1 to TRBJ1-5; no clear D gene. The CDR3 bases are TGCAGTGCTAGAGAAGAAGGAGCAGCCTGGAATCAGCCCCAGCATTTT. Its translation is CSAREEGAAWNQPQHF.